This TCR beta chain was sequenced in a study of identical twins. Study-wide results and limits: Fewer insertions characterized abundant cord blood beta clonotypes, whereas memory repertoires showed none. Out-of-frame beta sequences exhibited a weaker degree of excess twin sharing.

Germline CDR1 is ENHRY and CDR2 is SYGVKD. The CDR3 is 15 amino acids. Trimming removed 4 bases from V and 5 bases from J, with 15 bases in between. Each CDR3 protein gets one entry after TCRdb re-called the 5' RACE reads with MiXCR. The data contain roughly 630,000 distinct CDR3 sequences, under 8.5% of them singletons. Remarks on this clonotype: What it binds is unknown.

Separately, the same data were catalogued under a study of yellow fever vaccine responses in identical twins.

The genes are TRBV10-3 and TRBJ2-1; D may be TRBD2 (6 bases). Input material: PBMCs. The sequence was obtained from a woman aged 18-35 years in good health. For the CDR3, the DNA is TGTGCCATCAGTGTGGTTAGCGGAATTAACAATGAGCAGTTCTTC. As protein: CAISVVSGINNEQFF.